This T cell receptor (beta chain) stems from a study of glioma-infiltrating T cells after dendritic cell vaccination. Study information: Treatment, given 2003 to 2012, was autologous tumor lysate-pulsed dendritic cell vaccination.

In regard to this clone: Its matching antigen is unknown.

Whole-study findings and limits: TCR clonality showed no direct relationship with survival.

The immunoSEQ assay amplified TCRB CDR3 from up to roughly 2 ug DNA. Using immunoSEQ multiplex PCR, the repertoire was profiled, and TCRdb retains in-frame clones only, with some absent. The table has more than 85,000 clones, about 85% seen once. Germline CDR1 is MNHEY and CDR2 is SMNVEV (reference sequence). Trimming stripped 2 bases from V and 4 bases from J, with 7 bases between. This CDR3 is 13 amino acids long. The chain has TRBV27 and TRBJ2-3; no definite D call. The material was blood, obtained before dendritic cell vaccination. This TCR came from a human donor with glioblastoma. CDR3 sequence reads: CASSLGQADTQYF. CDR3 coding DNA: TGTGCCAGCAGTTTAGGGCAGGCAGATACGCAGTATTTT.